These T cell receptor beta chains were read from a single sample in a study of blood T cell repertoires in COVID-19. Generated by immunoSEQ multiplex PCR, the TCRdb table keeps only in-frame clones and is missing some. The table records 140,000 to 150,000 clones, more than 85% of them present only once. The specimen sequenced was peripheral blood. The receptor set was obtained from a man in his sixties with active or convalescent COVID-19. Both conserved end residues are part of each CDR3. D genes are given only for firm matches. A clone size is listed for some rows: how often the clone was seen (once, few, many), or a class if it is expanded.

size: NA
V: TRBV18
J: TRBJ1-4
D: TRBD1
CDR3: CASSPDRGGEKLFF
DNA: TGTGCCAGCTCACCAGACAGGGGTGGAGAAAAACTGTTTTTT

size: NA
V: TRBV24-1
J: TRBJ2-2
D: TRBD1
CDR3: CATSDQDRSWLFF
DNA: TGTGCCACCAGTGACCAGGACAGGAGTTGGCTGTTTTTT

size: NA
V: TRBV27
J: TRBJ2-5
D: NA
CDR3: CASSLMGSPQYF
DNA: TGTGCCAGCAGTTTAATGGGGAGCCCCCAGTACTTC

size: NA
V: TRBV3-1/TRBV3-2
J: TRBJ1-3
D: NA
CDR3: CASSQDGRFSGNTIYF
DNA: TGTGCCAGCAGCCAAGATGGGCGATTTTCTGGAAACACCATATATTTT

size: NA
V: TRBV28
J: TRBJ1-1
D: NA
CDR3: CASSSRTWRSGDTEAFF
DNA: TGTGCCAGCAGTTCCAGGACCTGGAGGAGTGGGGACACTGAAGCTTTCTTT

size: few
V: TRBV6-5
J: TRBJ1-1
D: NA
CDR3: CASTGGFRDTEAFF
DNA: TGTGCCAGCACTGGGGGGTTTAGGGACACTGAAGCTTTCTTT

size: NA
V: TRBV4-2
J: TRBJ2-3
D: TRBD2
CDR3: CASSQDRKLAGASYTDTQYF
DNA: TGTGCCAGCAGCCAAGATAGGAAACTAGCGGGGGCCTCGTACACAGATACGCAGTATTTT

size: NA
V: TRBV12-3/TRBV12-4
J: TRBJ2-7
D: TRBD2
CDR3: CASSTGGGNEQYF
DNA: TGTGCCAGCAGCACCGGGGGGGGAAACGAGCAGTACTTC

size: NA
V: TRBV29-1
J: TRBJ2-5
D: TRBD1
CDR3: CSGIPRDRQETQYF
DNA: TGCAGCGGCATCCCCCGGGACAGACAAGAGACCCAGTACTTC

size: NA
V: TRBV5-1
J: TRBJ1-4
D: NA
CDR3: CASSRTGTLGEKLFF
DNA: TGCGCCAGCAGCCGAACCGGGACTCTGGGTGAAAAACTGTTTTTT

size: NA
V: TRBV24-1
J: TRBJ1-1
D: TRBD1
CDR3: CATSDATGPTEAFF
DNA: TGTGCCACCAGTGACGCGACAGGGCCCACTGAAGCTTTCTTT

size: NA
V: TRBV5-1
J: TRBJ2-2
D: TRBD1
CDR3: CASSGGQGYGELFF
DNA: TGCGCCAGCAGCGGGGGACAGGGGTACGGGGAGCTGTTTTTT

size: NA
V: TRBV11-2
J: TRBJ2-7
D: NA
CDR3: CASNRGGRGDLREQYF
DNA: TGTGCCAGCAACCGAGGCGGGCGGGGTGATCTACGAGAGCAGTACTTC

size: NA
V: TRBV3-1/TRBV3-2
J: TRBJ2-5
D: NA
CDR3: CASRPRQSQETQYF
DNA: TGTGCCAGCAGACCTAGGCAGAGTCAAGAGACCCAGTACTTC

size: NA
V: TRBV11-2
J: TRBJ2-4
D: NA
CDR3: CASSLPGIQYF
DNA: TGTGCCAGCAGCTTGCCGGGCATTCAGTACTTC

size: NA
V: TRBV21-1
J: TRBJ2-2
D: NA
CDR3: CASCPLAGPWSGELFF
DNA: TGTGCCAGCTGCCCGTTAGCGGGACCATGGTCCGGGGAGCTGTTTTTT

size: NA
V: TRBV7-2
J: TRBJ2-7
D: TRBD1
CDR3: CASSSGQGSIEQYF
DNA: TGTGCCAGCAGCTCGGGACAGGGGTCGATCGAGCAGTACTTC

size: NA
V: TRBV4-2
J: TRBJ1-1
D: NA
CDR3: CASSQDRGLLDTEAFF
DNA: TGTGCCAGCAGCCAAGATAGGGGGTTATTGGACACTGAAGCTTTCTTT

size: once
V: TRBV30
J: TRBJ2-7
D: TRBD1
CDR3: CALTTGSYEQYF
DNA: TGTGCCTTAACGACAGGGTCCTACGAGCAGTACTTC

size: NA
V: TRBV4-1
J: TRBJ2-5
D: TRBD1
CDR3: CASSQGTGTGGWGTQYF
DNA: TGCGCCAGCAGCCAAGGAACCGGGACAGGGGGATGGGGGACCCAGTACTTC

size: NA
V: TRBV4-2
J: TRBJ2-2
D: TRBD2
CDR3: CASSQERGNTGELFF
DNA: TGTGCCAGCAGCCAGGAGCGGGGGAACACCGGGGAGCTGTTTTTT

size: once
V: TRBV12-1
J: TRBJ1-4
D: NA
CDR3: CAVWDRTNEKLFF
DNA: TGTGCCGTTTGGGACAGAACTAATGAAAAACTGTTTTTT

size: NA
V: TRBV5-6
J: TRBJ1-1
D: NA
CDR3: CASSLTGTEAFF
DNA: TGTGCCAGCAGCTTGACAGGCACTGAAGCTTTCTTT

size: NA
V: TRBV14
J: TRBJ2-3
D: TRBD1
CDR3: CASSPPGQIITDTQYF
DNA: TGTGCCAGCAGCCCCCCGGGACAGATCATCACAGATACGCAGTATTTT

size: NA
V: TRBV5-6
J: TRBJ1-3
D: NA
CDR3: CASSRRGTSGNTIYF
DNA: TGTGCCAGCAGCAGGAGGGGTACGTCGGGAAACACCATATATTTT

size: NA
V: TRBV29-1
J: TRBJ1-1
D: NA
CDR3: CSVRRAGNTEAFF
DNA: TGCAGCGTCAGGCGGGCGGGGAACACTGAAGCTTTCTTT

size: NA
V: TRBV28
J: TRBJ2-5
D: NA
CDR3: CASSLWALGGETQYF
DNA: TGTGCCAGCAGTTTATGGGCCCTCGGAGGGGAGACCCAGTACTTC

size: NA
V: TRBV28
J: TRBJ1-5
D: NA
CDR3: CGGGKGNNQPQHF
DNA: TGTGGGGGGGGTAAGGGTAACAATCAGCCCCAGCATTTT

size: NA
V: TRBV19
J: TRBJ2-5
D: TRBD1
CDR3: CASSISTGSQETQYF
DNA: TGTGCCAGTAGTATCTCGACAGGGAGCCAAGAGACCCAGTACTTC

size: NA
V: TRBV3-1/TRBV3-2
J: TRBJ2-5
D: NA
CDR3: CASSRREEETQYF
DNA: TGTGCCAGCAGCCGTCGCGAGGAAGAGACCCAGTACTTC

size: NA
V: TRBV29-1
J: TRBJ1-4
D: TRBD1
CDR3: CSVAGSGGANEKLFF
DNA: TGCAGCGTTGCAGGGTCAGGGGGTGCAAATGAAAAACTGTTTTTT

size: NA
V: TRBV4-2
J: TRBJ1-4
D: NA
CDR3: CASSQAPVATNEKLFF
DNA: TGTGCCAGCAGCCAAGCCCCAGTTGCAACTAATGAAAAACTGTTTTTT